Presented here are 19 T cell receptor beta chains from one specimen sequenced in a study of blood T cells in healthy people across ages. Primers used in a second PCR of about 6 to 12 cycles were a sample-barcoded 5' primer and a J-beta primer mix. TCRdb called the 5' RACE reads again in MiXCR, with one record for every CDR3 protein. The sample comprises about 1,500,000 distinct CDR3 sequences, around 42% of which are singletons, and roughly 7.9% rests with the top ten. The sample was blood. The receptor source for this set is a woman under 30 in good health.

This clonotype has more than one count but fewer than ten. J is TRBJ2-3 and V is TRBV2, with D uncertain. V was clipped by 1 base and J by 3 bases, with 14 bases between them. Germline assignment: CDR1 SNHLY and CDR2 FYNNEI. This CDR3 is 16 amino acids long. The CDR3 region has the DNA TGTGCCAGCAGTGAAGTCTCTACTCTACCGACAGATACGCAGTATTTT. Protein sequence: CASSEVSTLPTDTQYF.

This chain joins TRBV20-1 and TRBJ2-2; D remains unclear. The germline V gene has CDR1 DFQATT and CDR2 SNEGSKA (reference sequence). The CDR3 has 12 amino acids. V was clipped by 2 bases and J by 13 bases, with 14 bases between them. CDR3 sequence reads: CSARNSPSALFF. The CDR3 bases are TGCAGTGCTAGAAATAGCCCTTCAGCGCTGTTTTTT.

This chain joins TRBV3-1 and TRBJ1-4, with no clear D. Trimming shortened V by 3 bases and J by 0 bases, and 14 bases separated the two germline ends. In germline, CDR1 is LGHDT, CDR2 YNNKEL (reference sequence). The CDR3 is made up of 17 amino acids. Here the CDR3 reads CASSHLPAGPTNEKLFF. The DNA of the CDR3 is TGTGCCAGCAGCCATCTCCCGGCGGGCCCAACTAATGAAAAACTGTTTTTT.

The chain couples TRBV4-1 to TRBJ1-6; D uncertain. V lost 11 bases to trimming and J lost 9 bases, with 5 bases between them. Germline loops: CDR1 MGHRA, CDR2 YSYEKL. The CDR3 spans 9 residues. The DNA for the CDR3 is TGCGCCGAATCTTCACCCCTCCACTTT. Its protein is CAESSPLHF.

This clonotype has more than one count but fewer than ten. This sequence joins TRBV7-2 and TRBJ2-5; D not resolved. Germline V lookup: CDR1 SGHTA, CDR2 FQGNSA. With 5 bases removed from V and 2 bases from J, the gap between germline ends came to 18 bases. The CDR3 covers 16 residues. DNA for the CDR3: TGTGCCAGCAGCGCCTTGGTTGGGTGGGGACAAGAGACCCAGTACTTC. Translation gives CASSALVGWGQETQYF.

The CDR3 DNA reads as TGTGCCAGTAGTTTTGCCGGGAGCAATGAGCAGTTCTTC. Protein sequence: CASSFAGSNEQFF. The chain uses TRBV19 and TRBJ2-1; maybe TRBD2 (6 bases). Trimming removed 5 bases from V and 6 bases from J, with 11 bases in between. The CDR3 totals 13 residues. Germline CDR1 and CDR2: LNHDA and SQIVND (reference sequence).

V usage is TRBV6-5 and J usage is TRBJ2-3; no definite D call. The CDR3 sequence is 13 residues long. CDR1 is MNHEY and CDR2 is SVGAGI in the germline V gene. V lost 4 bases, J lost 2 bases, and 7 bases lay in between. CDR3 sequence: CASSSLNTDTQYF. CDR3 DNA sequence: TGTGCCAGCAGTTCCCTCAACACAGATACGCAGTATTTT.

The rearrangement uses TRBV4-1 and TRBJ2-3, with 7 nucleotides matching TRBD2. CDR3 size: 18 residues. CDR1 and CDR2 (germline): MGHRA, YSYEKL. The trim removed 4 bases at V and 2 bases at J, leaving 15 bases unmatched. The CDR3 nucleotides read TGCGCCAGCAGCCCCTGGTTGGCTAGCGGACTAATCACAGATACGCAGTATTTT. It codes for CASSPWLASGLITDTQYF.

This clonotype is a singleton in its sample. The V gene is TRBV6-1, the J gene TRBJ2-7; TRBD2 matches at 11 bases. The J call is in doubt because the DNA end fits TRBJ2-5 better. The length of the CDR3 is 16 residues. Germline assignment: CDR1 MNHNS and CDR2 SASEGT. Here the CDR3 reads CASSVPSGGSEETQYF. The CDR3 DNA reads as TGTGCCAGCAGTGTCCCTAGCGGGGGGTCGGAAGAGACCCAGTACTTC.

The V gene is TRBV20-1, the J gene TRBJ2-3; possible D gene TRBD1, 5 bases. V was trimmed by 0 bases and J by 6 bases, leaving 16 bases between them. The CDR3 runs 15 residues. Germline V gene lookup returns CDR1 DFQATT and CDR2 SNEGSKA (reference sequence). The CDR3 spells CSARDSTGPGDTQYF. The CDR3 DNA reads TGCAGTGCTAGAGATAGTACTGGCCCAGGGGATACGCAGTATTTT.

This clonotype was seen only a few times. The chain employs TRBV5-1 and TRBJ2-1; D call uncertain. Trimming removed 0 bases from V and 0 bases from J, with 10 bases in between. Germline V gives CDR1 SGHRS, CDR2 YFSETQ. CDR3 length: 16 residues. In DNA, the CDR3 is TGCGCCAGCAGCTTGGGCGAGTACAGCTCCTACAATGAGCAGTTCTTC. Translated: CASSLGEYSSYNEQFF.

The chain is built from TRBV11-2 and TRBJ2-4; D uncertain. The J call may be mistaken, given a closer DNA end match to TRBJ2-5. Germline assignment: CDR1 SGHAT and CDR2 FQNNGV. The CDR3 loop spans 15 amino acids. The DNA of the CDR3 is TGTGCCAGCAGCTTAGTTCTAACTAACGGGGAGACCCAGTACTTC. It encodes CASSLVLTNGETQYF.

The V gene is TRBV12-3 or TRBV12-4, the J gene TRBJ1-5; 7 nucleotides match TRBD1. V lost 4 bases and J lost 3; bases outside the gene matches: 6. The CDR3 loop spans 15 amino acids. The CDR3 loop is CASSSSGQLNQPQHF. CDR3 coding DNA: TGTGCCAGCAGTTCATCGGGACAGCTCAATCAGCCCCAGCATTTT.

This clonotype has a handful of counts. The CDR3 loop reads CASSQEGGTGSQPQHF. DNA of the CDR3: TGTGCCAGCAGCCAAGAAGGGGGGACAGGTAGTCAGCCCCAGCATTTT. J is TRBJ1-5 and V is TRBV4-2, with TRBD1 identical over 8 bases. Germline trimming cut 0 bases from V and 6 bases from J; bases unmatched to any gene: 7. Germline V gives CDR1 LGHNA, CDR2 YNFKEQ. The CDR3 is made up of 16 amino acids.

This chain joins TRBV12-5 and TRBJ2-1; a weak D match, TRBD1 (7 bases). The CDR3 extends over 14 amino acids. V was pared by 1 base and J by 12 bases, with 16 bases between. The V gene's germline CDR1 is LGHNT and CDR2 FRNRAP. CDR3 coding DNA: TGTGCTAGTGGTTTGGGAGGGGGCGGGAAGTGGCAGTTCTTC. Protein product: CASGLGGGGKWQFF.

The chain has TRBV12-3 or TRBV12-4 and TRBJ2-1; 7 bases map to TRBD1. The CDR3 consists of 15 residues. V dropped 5 bases and J dropped 4; count of bases not matched to a gene: 8. As DNA, the CDR3 is TGTGCCAGCAGTGCCGGGACAGTGATGTACAATGAGCAGTTCTTC. Its protein is CASSAGTVMYNEQFF.

This clonotype has more than one count but fewer than ten. This chain uses TRBV3-1 with TRBJ2-7; D is ambiguous. V was shortened by 1 base and J by 6 bases, with 7 bases between the two germline ends. This CDR3 is 12 amino acids long. From germline, CDR1 is LGHDT and CDR2 YNNKEL (reference sequence). In DNA form, the CDR3 reads TGTGCCAGCAGCCAAGGGCCCTCCGAGCAGTACTTC. Its translation is CASSQGPSEQYF.

The V gene is TRBV18, the J gene TRBJ1-2; TRBD1 is a possible D gene (6 bases). Germline lookup yields CDR1 KGHSH and CDR2 LQKENI. The CDR3 has 13 amino acids. V lost 3 bases to trimming and J lost 6 bases, with 11 bases between them. CDR3 coding DNA: TGTGCCAGCTCACCTCGGACAGCGAATGGCTACACCTTC. Its protein product is CASSPRTANGYTF.

This clonotype was detected only a few times. The chain has TRBV12-3 or TRBV12-4 and TRBJ2-7; either TRBD1 or TRBD2 may fit D (5 bases each). The length of the CDR3 is 15 residues. Trimming shortened V by 3 bases and J by 1 base, and 13 bases separated the two germline ends. The CDR3 sequence is CASSFSGTRSYEQYF. The CDR3 DNA reads as TGTGCCAGCAGTTTTAGTGGGACCCGGTCCTACGAGCAGTACTTC.